The entry that follows covers one T cell receptor (beta chain) sequence. The CDR3 covers 16 residues. Germline V gives CDR1 GTSNPN, CDR2 SVGIG (reference sequence). The trim removed 3 bases at V and 1 base at J, leaving 9 bases unmatched. The data were taken from a study of blood T cell repertoires in COVID-19. Study as a whole: Sources were T cells, B-cell-depleted T cells, or PBMCs; the material itself was cDNA or gDNA.

Original processing notes: The assay estimated nucleated cells by amplifying reference gene primers. Profiling relied on immunoSEQ multiplex PCR, and the TCRdb table lists in-frame clones only, not all of them. The V and J calls and clone size come from that table; D and trimming were worked out from the DNA. The table lists over 150,000 clones, about nine tenths of them singletons. Study members were between roughly 18 and 90 years old and lived in 25 or so US regions. Recovered Cohort 3 donors showed two negative PCRs, clearance, or symptom resolution. This receptor was obtained from a woman aged 25 to 45 who had recovered from COVID-19. V usage is TRBV30 and J usage is TRBJ1-3, with 7 bases matching TRBD1. Source material: PBMCs or T cells enriched from blood (not recorded which). The CDR3 sequence is CAWSQQGMSSGNTIYF. The CDR3 DNA follows: TGTGCCTGGAGCCAACAGGGGATGAGTTCTGGAAACACCATATATTTT.